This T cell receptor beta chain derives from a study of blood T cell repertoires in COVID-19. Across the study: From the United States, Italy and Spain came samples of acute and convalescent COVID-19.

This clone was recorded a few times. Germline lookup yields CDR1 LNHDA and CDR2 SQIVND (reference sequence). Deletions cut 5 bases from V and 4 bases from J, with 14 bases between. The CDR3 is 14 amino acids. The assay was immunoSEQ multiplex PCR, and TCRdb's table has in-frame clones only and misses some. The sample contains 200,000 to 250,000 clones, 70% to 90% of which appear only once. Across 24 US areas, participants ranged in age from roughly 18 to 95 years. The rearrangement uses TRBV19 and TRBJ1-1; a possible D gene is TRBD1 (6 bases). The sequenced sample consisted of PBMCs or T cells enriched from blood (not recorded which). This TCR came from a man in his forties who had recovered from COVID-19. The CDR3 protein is CASSLQGVGTEAFF. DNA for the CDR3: TGTGCCAGTAGTTTACAGGGAGTGGGCACTGAAGCTTTCTTT.